One and the same sample provided the 11 T cell receptor beta chains below, sequenced in a study of blood T cells in healthy people across ages. Next came a second PCR, run for about 7 to 12 cycles, which used a sample-barcoded 5' primer along with a J-beta primer mix. TCRdb passed the 5' RACE reads through MiXCR, listing each CDR3 protein once. The sample carries roughly 730,000 distinct CDR3 sequences, roughly three fifths recorded once. Sequenced: blood. The receptors were sampled from a man aged 40-49 years in good health.

This chain links TRBV28 with TRBJ1-5; no reliable D call. Germline CDR1 and CDR2: MDHEN and SYDVKM. This CDR3 spans 15 amino acids. Trimming stripped 6 bases from V and 5 bases from J, with 17 bases between. CDR3 sequence (DNA): TGTGCCAGCAGCCCCGCTGTCCGGGTCGATCAGCCCCAGCATTTT. Its protein product is CASSPAVRVDQPQHF. Drawing the rest from reference TRBV28 and TRBJ1-5, the complete variable domain is DVKVTQSSRYLVKRTGEKVFLECVQDMDHENMFWYRQDPGLGLRLIYFSYDVKMKEKGDIPEGYSVSREKKERFSLILESASTNQTSMYLCASSPAVRVDQPQHFGDGTRLSIL.

The rearrangement uses TRBV3-1 and TRBJ2-5; no firm D call. Germline CDR1 LGHDT, CDR2 YNNKEL (reference sequence). Trimming shortened V by 1 base and J by 5 bases, and 11 bases separated the two germline ends. CDR3 length: 14 residues. Here the CDR3 DNA reads TGTGCCAGCAGCCAAGGGGAAGGGAAGGAGACCCAGTACTTC. Its protein product is CASSQGEGKETQYF.

V and J are TRBV20-1 and TRBJ2-1; perhaps TRBD2 as D (5 bases). CDR3 length equals 14 residues. The V end was cut by 3 bases, the J end by 6 bases, with 15 bases between. Germline V gives CDR1 DFQATT, CDR2 SNEGSKA (reference sequence). This CDR3 is CSARMLGEGNEQFF. CDR3 coding DNA: TGCAGTGCTAGGATGTTGGGAGAAGGCAATGAGCAGTTCTTC.

This clonotype was seen only a few times. The rearrangement links TRBV7-3 to TRBJ2-5; weak D call: TRBD2 (5 bases). In germline, CDR1 is SGHTA, CDR2 FQGTGA. Trimming took off 3 bases at V and 5 bases at J, with 10 bases between the two ends. This CDR3 is 13 amino acids long. This CDR3 reads CASSFFGGETQYF. The DNA for the CDR3 is TGTGCCAGCAGCTTCTTCGGCGGGGAGACCCAGTACTTC.

This clonotype was counted many times. The chain carries TRBV20-1 and TRBJ2-5, with 7 bases aligning to TRBD1. Germline V gene lookup returns CDR1 DFQATT and CDR2 SNEGSKA (reference sequence). This CDR3 is built from 14 residues. V lost 6 bases and J lost 4; bases outside the gene matches: 11. DNA of the CDR3: TGCAGTGCCAAGGACCCACAGGGGATAGAGACCCAGTACTTC. Protein: CSAKDPQGIETQYF.

The sample holds a few counts of this clonotype. The V gene is TRBV5-1, the J gene TRBJ1-2, with TRBD1 matching 9 bases. This CDR3 contains 15 residues. The V gene's germline CDR1 is SGHRS and CDR2 YFSETQ. Losses at the gene ends were 3 bases for V and 8 bases for J; bases not matched to a gene: 11. CDR3 DNA sequence: TGCGCCAGCAGCTGGATGGGACAGGGATCGGGAGGCTACACCTTC. This encodes CASSWMGQGSGGYTF.

The chain joins TRBV4-3 to TRBJ2-3; 8 bases agree with TRBD2. CDR3 length equals 18 residues. V dropped 1 base and J dropped 3; count of bases not matched to a gene: 12. CDR1 is LGHNA, CDR2 YSLEER, per germline. The CDR3 reads CASSQGLSGGGSTDTQYF. The CDR3 DNA reads as TGCGCCAGCAGCCAAGGACTATCCGGGGGGGGTTCGACAGATACGCAGTATTTT.

The genes are TRBV28 and TRBJ2-7, with D possibly called TRBD1 or TRBD2 (5 bases each). Between the trimmed V and J ends, which lost 7 bases and 1 base, there was a span of 11 bases. Germline-derived CDR1 and CDR2 are MDHEN and SYDVKM. This CDR3 spans 13 amino acids. CDR3 bases: TGTGCCAGCACGGGGCCCTTTTCCTACGAGCAGTACTTC. Translated, it gives CASTGPFSYEQYF.

V is TRBV29-1 and J is TRBJ2-1; no definite D call. The germline V gene encodes CDR1 SQVTM and CDR2 ANQGSEA. This CDR3 has 13 amino acids. V was clipped by 2 bases and J by 3 bases, with 8 bases between them. DNA of the CDR3: TGCAGCGTTGAATTTCGGATCTACAATGAGCAGTTCTTC. Translating it yields CSVEFRIYNEQFF.

The chain has TRBV4-1 and TRBJ1-5, with D uncertain. V shed 0 bases and J shed 3 bases, with 9 bases lying between them. CDR1 is MGHRA and CDR2 is YSYEKL in the germline V gene. This CDR3 has 15 amino acids. CDR3 residues: CASSQEPGDNQPQHF. CDR3 DNA: TGCGCCAGCAGCCAAGAGCCCGGGGACAATCAGCCCCAGCATTTT.

The chain couples TRBV29-1 to TRBJ2-6; D is possibly TRBD1 or TRBD2 (5 bases each). CDR1 is SQVTM and CDR2 is ANQGSEA in the germline V gene. Trimming stripped 0 bases from V and 0 bases from J, with 9 bases between. The CDR3 loop spans 16 amino acids. The CDR3, as DNA: TGCAGCGTTGAAGATCTGAGGGGCTCTGGGGCCAACGTCCTGACTTTC. It translates to CSVEDLRGSGANVLTF.